These 16 T cell receptor beta chains came from one sample sequenced in a study of shared clonotypes between healthy human individuals. Only in-frame clones appear in the TCRdb table, and some are missing; sequencing was by immunoSEQ multiplex PCR. The table lists roughly 1 million clones, under 80% of them singletons. Specimen: memory CD4+ T cells sorted from blood. Regarding subset: CD45RA-negative fraction. The origin of the receptors is a man aged 18 to 30 in good health.

The genes are TRBV6-6 and TRBJ1-5; D perhaps matches TRBD1 (6 bases). The CDR3 is 16 residues long. Trimming cost V 7 bases and J 6 bases, with 22 bases left between them. Germline CDR1 MNHNY, CDR2 SVGAGI (reference sequence). As DNA, the CDR3 is TGTGCCAGCACAGAAGCTGACAGGCTGAGTGGTCAGCCCCAGCATTTT. Residues: CASTEADRLSGQPQHF.

The chain combines TRBV5-1 with TRBJ1-6; D is ambiguous. Trimming shortened V by 2 bases and J by 6 bases, and 15 bases separated the two germline ends. CDR3 length: 16 amino acids. CDR1 and CDR2 from the germline V gene are SGHRS and YFSETQ. In DNA, the CDR3 is TGCGCCAGCAGCTTAAGCACACGGGGAGTTAATTCACCCCTCCACTTT. The encoded protein is CASSLSTRGVNSPLHF.

A word on this clone: One junction end disagrees with the germline gene, perhaps due to a read error. This chain uses TRBV7-7 with TRBJ2-2; weak D call: TRBD2 (7 bases). Per germline, CDR1 SSHAT and CDR2 FNYEAQ (reference sequence). The CDR3 consists of 14 residues. CDR3 protein: CASSAAGAAGELFF. Here the CDR3 DNA reads TGTGCTAGCAGTGCTGCGGGGGCTGCCGGGGAGCTGTTTTTT.

The rearrangement uses TRBV7-8 and TRBJ2-7, with D tentatively TRBD2 (6 bases). V lost 0 bases, J lost 1 base, and 10 bases lay in between. The germline gives CDR1 SGHVS, CDR2 FQNEAQ. This CDR3 is built from 15 residues. Here the CDR3 DNA reads TGTGCCAGCAGCTTAGCGGGAGGTCCGTCCTACGAGCAGTACTTC. Amino acid sequence: CASSLAGGPSYEQYF.

This chain connects TRBV25-1 to TRBJ1-2; TRBD1 aligns across 8 bases. The germline V gene has CDR1 MGHDK and CDR2 SYGVNS. The V and J ends lost 7 bases and 4 bases, in that order; junction bases with no gene match: 5. The CDR3 is 13 amino acids. The CDR3 here is CASNLGQGYGYTF. In nucleotides, the CDR3 is TGTGCCAGCAACCTTGGACAGGGCTATGGCTACACCTTC.

This chain uses TRBV18 with TRBJ1-2; D gene unclear. V lost 4 bases to trimming and J lost 5 bases, with 8 bases between them. The CDR3 runs 12 residues. Germline assignment: CDR1 KGHSH and CDR2 LQKENI. CDR3 loop: CASSQKGYGYTF. The CDR3 DNA follows: TGTGCCAGCTCACAGAAAGGGTATGGCTACACCTTC.

This sequence joins TRBV7-2 and TRBJ2-4; no reliable D call. CDR1 is SGHTA, CDR2 FQGNSA, per germline. V was cut by 1 base and J by 2 bases, with 12 bases left in between. The CDR3 is 16 residues long. DNA of the CDR3: TGTGCCAGCAGCTTAGAATTACAGCCACCCAAAAACATTCAGTACTTC. It is translated as CASSLELQPPKNIQYF.

This clone was found a few times. The same CDR3 also results from other DNA sequences found in this sample. V and J are TRBV28 and TRBJ1-5; maybe TRBD1 (5 bases). The germline CDR1 and CDR2 sequences are MDHEN and SYDVKM. The CDR3 contains 11 residues. Deletions cut 8 bases from V and 4 bases from J, with 6 bases between. The CDR3 here is CASGTNQPQHF. CDR3 nucleotide sequence: TGTGCCAGCGGGACTAATCAGCCCCAGCATTTT.

The chain uses TRBV25-1 and TRBJ2-7, with 10 bases lining up with TRBD2. Germline V lookup: CDR1 MGHDK, CDR2 SYGVNS. V was clipped by 6 bases and J by 3 bases; unmatched bases: 8. The CDR3 contains 15 residues. The CDR3 spells CASSLALAGVYEQYF. The DNA for the CDR3 is TGTGCCAGCAGCCTCGCGCTAGCGGGAGTCTACGAGCAGTACTTC.

The gene calls are TRBV18 and TRBJ1-4; 7 bases are shared with TRBD1. V trimming: 3 bases; J trimming: 4 bases; junction bases outside the gene matches: 8. CDR1 KGHSH and CDR2 LQKENI come from the germline V gene. This CDR3 spans 16 amino acids. The CDR3 region is CASSPRDRLNNEKLFF. CDR3 nucleotides: TGTGCCAGCTCACCCAGGGACAGACTTAATAATGAAAAACTGTTTTTT.

The chain employs TRBV19 and TRBJ1-5, with D hard to call. V was cut by 4 bases and J by 3 bases, with 7 bases left in between. This CDR3 spans 13 amino acids. Germline lookup yields CDR1 LNHDA and CDR2 SQIVND (reference sequence). CDR3 nucleotide sequence: TGTGCCAGTAGTAGGGAGCTCAATCAGCCCCAGCATTTT. Amino acids: CASSRELNQPQHF.

As DNA, the CDR3 is TGCAGCGTTGAGACCTCCTTGGTAGATACGCAGTATTTT. It encodes CSVETSLVDTQYF. The chain links TRBV29-1 to TRBJ2-3; D remains ambiguous. The CDR3 length is 13 residues. From germline, CDR1 is SQVTM and CDR2 ANQGSEA. The V end lost 3 bases, the J end lost 5 bases, and 12 bases lay between the germline ends.

The gene calls are TRBV5-6 and TRBJ2-1; a weak D match, TRBD2 (5 bases). The V and J ends lost 2 bases and 5 bases respectively, with 17 bases between them. The CDR3 covers 16 residues. Germline V gene sequence: CDR1 SGHDT, CDR2 YYEEEE. The CDR3 region is CASSLSDSRRNNEQFF. The CDR3 region has the DNA TGTGCCAGCAGCTTATCGGACTCCCGGCGTAACAATGAGCAGTTCTTC.

V gene TRBV4-3 combines with J gene TRBJ2-5, with unresolved D. Between the trimmed V and J ends, which lost 1 base and 7 bases, there was a span of 13 bases. CDR3 length equals 14 residues. Germline V CDR1 and CDR2: LGHNA, YSLEER. The CDR3 DNA follows: TGCGCCAGCAGCCAAGGATTCGGTGATCCGACCCAGTACTTC. Translated: CASSQGFGDPTQYF.

The CDR3 region has the DNA TGTGCCAGCAGTTACGACAGATCTGGAAACACCATATATTTT. Protein: CASSYDRSGNTIYF. The V and J genes are TRBV6-6 and TRBJ1-3, with D possibly TRBD1 on 5 matching bases. This CDR3 is 14 amino acids long. Trimming stripped 2 bases from V and 1 base from J, with 6 bases between. Germline CDR1 MNHNY, CDR2 SVGAGI (reference sequence).

A word on this clone: The sample has other DNA sequences that encode this CDR3 too. This rearrangement joins TRBV11-2 to TRBJ2-7; D is unclear. CDR1 and CDR2 from the germline V gene are SGHAT and FQNNGV. The CDR3 length is 12 residues. Trimming took off 5 bases at V and 0 bases at J, with 5 bases between the two ends. The CDR3 DNA reads as TGTGCCAGCAGCCCAACCTCCTACGAGCAGTACTTC. As protein: CASSPTSYEQYF. Filled out from reference TRBV11-2 and TRBJ2-7, the complete variable domain reads EAGVAQSPRYKIIEKRQSVAFWCNPISGHATLYWYQQILGQGPKLLIQFQNNGVVDDSQLPKDRFSAERLKGVDSTLKIQPAKLEDSAVYLCASSPTSYEQYFGPGTRLTVT.